This TCR beta chain was recovered during a study of blood T cell repertoires in COVID-19. Repertoires were generated with immunoSEQ multiplex PCR, while TCRdb's copy carries only in-frame clones and drops some. The repertoire holds more than 200,000 clones, with about 86% as singletons. Trimming removed 6 bases at V and 0 bases at J, with 8 bases between. CDR1 and CDR2 from the germline V gene are WNHNN and SYGVQD (reference sequence). There are 14 residues in the CDR3. V and J are TRBV10-1 and TRBJ2-2; no definite D call. This sequence was found in a woman aged 50 to 65 with acute or convalescent COVID-19. Sequencing input: peripheral blood. This chain's CDR3 is CASRLLPNTGELFF. Written as DNA, the CDR3 is TGCGCCAGCAGGCTTCTACCGAACACCGGGGAGCTGTTTTTT.